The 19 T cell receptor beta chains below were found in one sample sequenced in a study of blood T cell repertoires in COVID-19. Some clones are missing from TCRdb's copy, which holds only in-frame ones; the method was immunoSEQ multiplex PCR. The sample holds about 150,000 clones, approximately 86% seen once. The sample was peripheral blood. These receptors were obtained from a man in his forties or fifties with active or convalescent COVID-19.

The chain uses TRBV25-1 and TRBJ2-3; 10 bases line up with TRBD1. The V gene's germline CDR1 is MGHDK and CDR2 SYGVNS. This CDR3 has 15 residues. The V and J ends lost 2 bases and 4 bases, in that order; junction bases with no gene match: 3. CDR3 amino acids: CASSEGDRGADTQYF. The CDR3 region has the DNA TGTGCCAGCAGTGAAGGGGACAGGGGCGCAGATACGCAGTATTTT.

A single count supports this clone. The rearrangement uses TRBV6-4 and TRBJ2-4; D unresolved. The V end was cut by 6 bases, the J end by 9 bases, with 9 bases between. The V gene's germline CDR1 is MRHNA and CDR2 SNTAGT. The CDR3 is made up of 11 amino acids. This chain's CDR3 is CASSTSGIQYF. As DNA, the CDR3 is TGTGCCAGCAGCACTTCGGGCATTCAGTACTTC.

CDR3: CATADGGVMNTEAFF. CDR3 DNA: TGTGCCACCGCGGACGGGGGGGTTATGAACACTGAAGCTTTCTTT. This sequence joins TRBV10-3 and TRBJ1-1; TRBD1 might be the D (5 bases). Trimming pared 10 bases from V and 0 bases from J, leaving 18 bases between. The length of the CDR3 is 15 residues. CDR1 is ENHRY and CDR2 is SYGVKD in the germline V gene.

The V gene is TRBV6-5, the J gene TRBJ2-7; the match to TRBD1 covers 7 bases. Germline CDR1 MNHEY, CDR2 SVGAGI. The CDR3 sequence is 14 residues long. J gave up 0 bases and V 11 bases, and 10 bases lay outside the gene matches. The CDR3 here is CAVSPGQSSYEQYF. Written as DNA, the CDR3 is TGTGCCGTCAGTCCGGGACAGAGCTCCTACGAGCAGTACTTC.

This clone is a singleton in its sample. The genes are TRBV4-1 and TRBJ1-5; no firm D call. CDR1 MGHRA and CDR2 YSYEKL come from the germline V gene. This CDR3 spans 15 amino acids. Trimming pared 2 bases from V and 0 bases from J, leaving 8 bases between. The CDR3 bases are TGCGCCAGCAGCCAATCGGGGTATAGCAATCAGCCCCAGCATTTT. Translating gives CASSQSGYSNQPQHF.

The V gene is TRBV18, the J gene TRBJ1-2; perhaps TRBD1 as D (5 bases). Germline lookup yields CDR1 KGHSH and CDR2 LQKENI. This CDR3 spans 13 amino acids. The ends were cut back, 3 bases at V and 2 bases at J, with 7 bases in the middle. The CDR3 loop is CASSPGQNYGYTF. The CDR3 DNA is TGTGCCAGCTCACCCGGACAAAACTATGGCTACACCTTC.

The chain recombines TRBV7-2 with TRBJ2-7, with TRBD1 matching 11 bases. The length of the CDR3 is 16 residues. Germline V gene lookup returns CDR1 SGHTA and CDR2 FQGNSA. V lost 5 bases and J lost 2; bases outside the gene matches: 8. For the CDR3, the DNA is TGTGCCAGCAGCCGTACCCCGGGACAGGGGGCCTACGAGCAGTACTTC. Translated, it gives CASSRTPGQGAYEQYF. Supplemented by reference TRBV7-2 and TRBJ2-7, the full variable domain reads GAGVSQSPSNKVTEKGKDVELRCDPISGHTALYWYRQSLGQGLEFLIYFQGNSAPDKSGLPSDRFSAERTGGSVSTLTIQRTQQEDSAVYLCASSRTPGQGAYEQYFGPGTRLTVT.

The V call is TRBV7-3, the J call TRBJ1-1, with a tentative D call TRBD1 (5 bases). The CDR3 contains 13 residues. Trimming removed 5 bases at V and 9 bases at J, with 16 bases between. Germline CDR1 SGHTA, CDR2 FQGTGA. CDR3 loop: CASSNPDGGKAFF. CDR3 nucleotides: TGTGCCAGCAGCAACCCGGACGGGGGAAAAGCTTTCTTT.

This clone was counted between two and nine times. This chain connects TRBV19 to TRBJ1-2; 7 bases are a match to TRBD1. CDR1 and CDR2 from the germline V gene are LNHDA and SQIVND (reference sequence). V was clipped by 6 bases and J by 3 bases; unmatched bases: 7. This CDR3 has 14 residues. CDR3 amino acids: CASRRTGLDYGYTF. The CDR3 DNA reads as TGTGCCAGTAGAAGGACAGGCCTGGACTATGGCTACACCTTC.

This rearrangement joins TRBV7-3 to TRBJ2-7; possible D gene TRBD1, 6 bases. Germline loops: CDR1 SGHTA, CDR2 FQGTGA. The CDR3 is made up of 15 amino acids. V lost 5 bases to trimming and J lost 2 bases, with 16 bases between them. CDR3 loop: CASSRTGTLAYEQYF. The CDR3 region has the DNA TGTGCCAGCAGCCGTACCGGGACACTAGCCTACGAGCAGTACTTC.

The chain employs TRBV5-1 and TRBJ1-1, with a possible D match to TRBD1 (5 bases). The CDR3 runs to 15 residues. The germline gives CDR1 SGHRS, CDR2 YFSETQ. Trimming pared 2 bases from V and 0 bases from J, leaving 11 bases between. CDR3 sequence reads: CASSFALTVNTEAFF. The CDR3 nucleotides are TGCGCCAGCAGCTTCGCCCTGACAGTGAACACTGAAGCTTTCTTT. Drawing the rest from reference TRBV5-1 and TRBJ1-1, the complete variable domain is KAGVTQTPRYLIKTRGQQVTLSCSPISGHRSVSWYQQTPGQGLQFLFEYFSETQRNKGNFPGRFSGRQFSNSRSEMNVSTLELGDSALYLCASSFALTVNTEAFFGQGTRLTVV.

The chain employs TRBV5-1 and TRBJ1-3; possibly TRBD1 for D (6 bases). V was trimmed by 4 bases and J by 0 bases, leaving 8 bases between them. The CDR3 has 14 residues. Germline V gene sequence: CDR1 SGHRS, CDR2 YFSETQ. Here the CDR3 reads CASSRTASGNTIYF. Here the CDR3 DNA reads TGCGCCAGCAGCCGGACAGCCTCTGGAAACACCATATATTTT.

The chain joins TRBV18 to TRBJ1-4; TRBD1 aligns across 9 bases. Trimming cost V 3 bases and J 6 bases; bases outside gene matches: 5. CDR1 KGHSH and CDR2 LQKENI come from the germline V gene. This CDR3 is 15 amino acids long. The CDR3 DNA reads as TGTGCCAGCTCACCGTCGGGACAGGGAGATGAAAAACTGTTTTTT. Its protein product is CASSPSGQGDEKLFF. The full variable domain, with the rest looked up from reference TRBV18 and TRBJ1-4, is NAGVMQNPRHLVRRRGQEARLRCSPMKGHSHVYWYRQLPEEGLKFMVYLQKENIIDESGMPKERFSAEFPKEGPSILRIQQVVRGDSAAYFCASSPSGQGDEKLFFGSGTQLSVL.

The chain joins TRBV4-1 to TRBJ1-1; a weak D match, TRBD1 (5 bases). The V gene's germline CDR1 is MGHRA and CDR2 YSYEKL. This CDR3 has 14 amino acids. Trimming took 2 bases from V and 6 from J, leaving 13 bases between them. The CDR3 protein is CASSQQTVSPEAFF. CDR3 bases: TGCGCCAGCAGCCAACAGACAGTGAGCCCTGAAGCTTTCTTT.

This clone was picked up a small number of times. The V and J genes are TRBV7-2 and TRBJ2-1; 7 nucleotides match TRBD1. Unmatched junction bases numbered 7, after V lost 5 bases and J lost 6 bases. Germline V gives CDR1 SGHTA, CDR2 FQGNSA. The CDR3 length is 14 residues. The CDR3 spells CASSRDSVGNEQFF. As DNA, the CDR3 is TGTGCCAGCAGCCGGGACAGCGTTGGCAATGAGCAGTTCTTC. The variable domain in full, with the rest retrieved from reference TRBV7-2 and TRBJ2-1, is GAGVSQSPSNKVTEKGKDVELRCDPISGHTALYWYRQSLGQGLEFLIYFQGNSAPDKSGLPSDRFSAERTGGSVSTLTIQRTQQEDSAVYLCASSRDSVGNEQFFGPGTRLTVL.

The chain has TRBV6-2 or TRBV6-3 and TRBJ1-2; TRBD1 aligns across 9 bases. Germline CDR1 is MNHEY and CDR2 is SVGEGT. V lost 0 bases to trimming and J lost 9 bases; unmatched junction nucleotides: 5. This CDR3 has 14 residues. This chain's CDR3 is CASSYSGTGYSYTF. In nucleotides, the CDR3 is TGTGCCAGCAGTTACTCCGGGACAGGGTATAGCTACACCTTC.

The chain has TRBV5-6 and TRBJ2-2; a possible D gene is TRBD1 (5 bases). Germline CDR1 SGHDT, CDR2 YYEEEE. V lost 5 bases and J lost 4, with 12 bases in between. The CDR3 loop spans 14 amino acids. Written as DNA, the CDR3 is TGTGCCAGCAGTCCAGGGTTCTCCACCGGGGAGCTGTTTTTT. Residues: CASSPGFSTGELFF. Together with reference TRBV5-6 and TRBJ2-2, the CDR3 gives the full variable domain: DAGVTQSPTHLIKTRGQQVTLRCSPKSGHDTVSWYQQALGQGPQFIFQYYEEEERQRGNFPDRFSGHQFPNYSSELNVNALLLGDSALYLCASSPGFSTGELFFGEGSRLTVL.

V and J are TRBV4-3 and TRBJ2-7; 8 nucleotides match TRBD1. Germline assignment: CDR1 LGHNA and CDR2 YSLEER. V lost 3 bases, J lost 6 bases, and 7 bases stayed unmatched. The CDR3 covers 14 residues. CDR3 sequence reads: CASSQSGGRGEQYF. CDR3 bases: TGCGCCAGCAGCCAGTCAGGGGGCCGAGGCGAGCAGTACTTC.

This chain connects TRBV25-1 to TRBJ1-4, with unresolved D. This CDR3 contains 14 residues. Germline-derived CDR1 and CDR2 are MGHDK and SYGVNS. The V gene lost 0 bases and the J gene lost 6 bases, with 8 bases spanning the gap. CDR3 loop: CASSEYQADEKLFF. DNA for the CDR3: TGTGCCAGCAGTGAATATCAGGCAGATGAAAAACTGTTTTTT.